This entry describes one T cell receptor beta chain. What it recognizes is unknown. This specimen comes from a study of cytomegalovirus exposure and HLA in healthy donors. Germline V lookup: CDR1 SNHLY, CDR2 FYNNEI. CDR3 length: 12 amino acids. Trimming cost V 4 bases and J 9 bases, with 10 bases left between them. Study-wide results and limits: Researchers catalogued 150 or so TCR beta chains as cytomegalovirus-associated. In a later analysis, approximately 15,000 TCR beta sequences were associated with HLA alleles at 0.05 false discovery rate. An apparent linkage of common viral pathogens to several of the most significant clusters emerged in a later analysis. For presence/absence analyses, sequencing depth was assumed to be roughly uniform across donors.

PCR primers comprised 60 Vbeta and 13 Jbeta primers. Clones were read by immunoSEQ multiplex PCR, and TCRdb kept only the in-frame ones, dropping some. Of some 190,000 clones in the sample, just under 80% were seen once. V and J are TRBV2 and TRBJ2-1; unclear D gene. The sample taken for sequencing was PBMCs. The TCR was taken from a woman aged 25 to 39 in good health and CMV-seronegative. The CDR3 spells CASSAGSSEQFF. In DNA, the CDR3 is TGTGCCAGCAGTGCCGGGTCGAGTGAGCAGTTCTTC. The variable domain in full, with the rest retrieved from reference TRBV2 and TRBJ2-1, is EPEVTQTPSHQVTQMGQEVILRCVPISNHLYFYWYRQILGQKVEFLVSFYNNEISEKSEIFDDQFSVERPDGSNFTLKIRSTKLEDSAMYFCASSAGSSEQFFGPGTRLTVL.